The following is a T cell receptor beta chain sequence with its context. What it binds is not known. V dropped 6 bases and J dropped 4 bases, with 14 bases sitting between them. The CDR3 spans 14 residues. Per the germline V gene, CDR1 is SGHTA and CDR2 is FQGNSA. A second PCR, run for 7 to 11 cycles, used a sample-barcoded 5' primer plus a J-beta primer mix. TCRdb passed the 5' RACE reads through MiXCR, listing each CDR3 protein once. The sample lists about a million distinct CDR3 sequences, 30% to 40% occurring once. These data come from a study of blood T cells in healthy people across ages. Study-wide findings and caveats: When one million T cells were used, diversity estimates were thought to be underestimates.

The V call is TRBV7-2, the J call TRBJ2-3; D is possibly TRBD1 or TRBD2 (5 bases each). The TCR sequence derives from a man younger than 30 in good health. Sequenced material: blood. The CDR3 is CASRQMVGADTQYF. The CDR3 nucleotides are TGTGCCAGCAGGCAGATGGTGGGGGCAGATACGCAGTATTTT.